One and the same sample provided the 13 T cell receptor beta chains below, sequenced in a study of T cells expressing NK-cell markers. TCRdb processed the 5' RACE reads again and assigns one entry to each CDR3 protein, with no DNA. In total, the table holds 300,000 or so distinct CDR3 sequences. The sequenced material came from blood T cells: a sorted CD56 or NKG2C T cell subset, CD4+ or CD8+ T cells, or bulk PBMC T cells (not recorded which). The receptor source for this set is a woman between 18 and 70 years old in good health.

The chain employs TRBV7-7 and TRBJ2-5; with no DNA, the TCRdb D assignment of TRBD2 cannot be verified. CDR3 length equals 13 residues. Per the germline V gene, CDR1 is SSHAT and CDR2 is FNYEAQ (reference sequence). CDR3 amino acids: CASSLGTTETQYF.

The chain links TRBV20-1 to TRBJ2-3; with no DNA, the TCRdb D assignment of TRBD1 cannot be verified. Germline CDR1 reads DFQATT; CDR2 reads SNEGSKA (reference sequence). The CDR3 totals 13 residues. The CDR3 loop reads CSAWGGGTDTQYF.

This chain links TRBV12-3 or TRBV12-4 with TRBJ2-2; TCRdb gives TRBD1 as the D gene, but with no DNA this cannot be confirmed. The CDR3 consists of 16 residues. CDR3 protein: CASSFHGRGNTGELFF.

The chain is built from TRBV5-5 and TRBJ2-5; the TRBD2 assignment by TCRdb is unverifiable without DNA. CDR1 is SGHKS and CDR2 is YYEKEE in the germline V gene (reference sequence). This CDR3 is built from 16 residues. The CDR3 here is CASSLPWEGPLETQYF.

The V and J genes are TRBV10-3 and TRBJ2-4; there is no DNA to check the TCRdb D call of TRBD1. Germline CDR1 is ENHRY and CDR2 is SYGVKD. CDR3 length equals 15 residues. The CDR3 spells CAISEDRLAKNIQYF.

The V gene is TRBV14, the J gene TRBJ2-1. CDR3 length equals 13 residues. The germline V gene has CDR1 SGHDN and CDR2 FVKESK. Here the CDR3 reads CASSRQDRDEQFF.

The rearrangement uses TRBV20-1 and TRBJ2-1; TCRdb's assignment of TRBD2 cannot be checked, as there is no DNA. Per germline, CDR1 DFQATT and CDR2 SNEGSKA (reference sequence). The CDR3 extends over 14 amino acids. The CDR3 region is CSATSSGRADEQFF.

The chain couples TRBV12-3 or TRBV12-4 to TRBJ2-6; TCRdb lists TRBD1, though no DNA is available to test this call. CDR3 length: 18 amino acids. CDR3 sequence: CASSLGTGFPSGANVLTF.

The V and J genes are TRBV11-3 and TRBJ2-1; TCRdb selects TRBD2, and the lack of DNA leaves this call unchecked. The CDR3 loop spans 16 amino acids. The germline V gene encodes CDR1 SGHNT and CDR2 YENEEA. The CDR3 sequence: CASSFRRLAAYNEQFF. The full variable domain, completed using reference TRBV11-3 and TRBJ2-1, is EAGVVQSPRYKIIEKKQPVAFWCNPISGHNTLYWYLQNLGQGPELLIRYENEEAVDDSQLPKDRFSAERLKGVDSTLKIQPAELGDSAVYLCASSFRRLAAYNEQFFGPGTRLTVL.

The chain links TRBV29-1 to TRBJ2-4; the TRBD1 assignment by TCRdb is unverifiable without DNA. Germline V lookup: CDR1 SQVTM, CDR2 ANQGSEA. CDR3 length: 14 amino acids. CDR3 in amino acids: CSARDRLAKNIQYF. Full variable domain (rest looked up from reference TRBV29-1 and TRBJ2-4): SAVISQKPSRDICQRGTSLTIQCQVDSQVTMMFWYRQQPGQSLTLIATANQGSEATYESGFVIDKFPISRPNLTFSTLTVSNMSPEDSSIYLCSARDRLAKNIQYFGAGTRLSVL.

This chain joins TRBV7-2 and TRBJ2-1. The CDR3 loop spans 11 amino acids. Germline V gene lookup returns CDR1 SGHTA and CDR2 FQGNSA. CDR3 sequence: CASSEYSEQFF.

The V gene is TRBV15, the J gene TRBJ2-1; TCRdb's D call, TRBD1, is unchecked because there is no DNA. The CDR3 runs to 15 residues. CDR1 LNHNV and CDR2 YYDKDF come from the germline V gene (reference sequence). The CDR3 sequence is CATSRERQGWDEQFF.

The chain combines TRBV7-2 with TRBJ1-5. CDR3 length equals 14 residues. Germline loops: CDR1 SGHTA, CDR2 FQGNSA. The CDR3: CASSLGINNQPQHF.